This entry lists 20 T cell receptor beta chains sequenced from one sample in a study of Tregs in tolerant kidney transplant recipients. Only in-frame clones appear in the TCRdb table, and some are missing; sequencing was by immunoSEQ multiplex PCR. Of about 87,000 clones in the sample, approximately 94% were seen once. Source: CD4+ T cells from blood, taken before the transplant. All receptors come from a human donor who received a combined kidney and bone marrow transplant.

This clone has just one count. The gene calls are TRBV30 and TRBJ2-7; D is possibly TRBD1 (6 bases). CDR1 and CDR2 from the germline V gene are GTSNPN and SVGIG (reference sequence). There are 13 residues in the CDR3. V lost 6 bases and J lost 3, with 15 bases in between. The CDR3: CACSPGQYYEQYF. The CDR3, as DNA: TGTGCCTGTAGCCCTGGACAGTACTACGAGCAGTACTTC.

This rearrangement joins TRBV18 to TRBJ2-3, with 9 nucleotides matching TRBD2. The CDR3 extends over 17 amino acids. The V segment lost 5 bases and the J segment 1 base; nucleotides outside the gene matches: 10. The germline gives CDR1 KGHSH, CDR2 LQKENI. The CDR3 sequence: CASSATSGRRGTDTQYF. The CDR3, as DNA: TGTGCCAGCTCAGCGACTAGCGGCCGGAGGGGCACAGATACGCAGTATTTT.

The chain links TRBV11-3 to TRBJ1-2, with 9 nucleotides matching TRBD1. This CDR3 comprises 15 residues. V trimming: 1 base; J trimming: 4 bases; junction bases outside the gene matches: 4. CDR1 is SGHNT, CDR2 YENEEA, per germline. CDR3 bases: TGTGCCAGCAGCTTAGCAACAGGGGGCGGCTATGGCTACACCTTC. Translated: CASSLATGGGYGYTF.

The chain couples TRBV7-9 to TRBJ1-1; 8 bases align to TRBD1. After removal of 1 base from V and 7 bases from J, the junction contained 8 bases not matched to a gene. CDR1 SEHNR and CDR2 FQNEAQ come from the germline V gene (reference sequence). The CDR3 extends over 15 amino acids. The CDR3 DNA reads TGTGCCAGCAGCTTAGTTCAGGGGGCTAGAAGTGAAGCTTTCTTT. It codes for CASSLVQGARSEAFF.

The V call is TRBV9, the J call TRBJ2-7, with TRBD2 matching over 14 bases. Germline V CDR1 and CDR2: SGDLS, YYNGEE. J gave up 7 bases and V 3 bases, and 9 bases lay outside the gene matches. The CDR3 totals 16 residues. The CDR3 protein is CASSARLAGGMGEQYF. In DNA, the CDR3 is TGTGCCAGCAGCGCCAGACTAGCGGGAGGGATGGGGGAGCAGTACTTC.

V and J are TRBV4-2 and TRBJ2-2; TRBD2 matches 9 bases. The CDR3 is 17 amino acids. The germline gives CDR1 LGHNA, CDR2 YNFKEQ. The J segment lost 6 bases and the V segment lost 4 bases, leaving 12 bases of the junction unmatched. CDR3 protein: CASSPPAGGGAAGELFF. CDR3 sequence (DNA): TGTGCCAGCAGCCCCCCTGCGGGCGGGGGGGCCGCCGGGGAGCTGTTTTTT.

The rearrangement links TRBV6-1 to TRBJ2-1, with a tentative D call TRBD2 (5 bases). The germline CDR1 and CDR2 sequences are MNHNS and SASEGT. This CDR3 comprises 16 residues. The V end lost 4 bases, the J end lost 1 base, and 14 bases lay between the germline ends. Written as DNA, the CDR3 is TGTGCCAGCAGTGGCCATAGCGTAGAATCCTACAATGAGCAGTTCTTC. This encodes CASSGHSVESYNEQFF.

This chain joins TRBV18 and TRBJ2-7; 7 nucleotides agree with TRBD2. CDR1 and CDR2 from the germline V gene are KGHSH and LQKENI. V shed 3 bases and J 3 bases; nucleotides not matched to a gene: 8. CDR3 length: 15 residues. The CDR3 nucleotides read TGTGCCAGCTCACCCGAGGCGGGAGAGTTCTACGAGCAGTACTTC. The encoded protein is CASSPEAGEFYEQYF. The complete variable domain, with remaining parts taken from reference TRBV18 and TRBJ2-7, reads NAGVMQNPRHLVRRRGQEARLRCSPMKGHSHVYWYRQLPEEGLKFMVYLQKENIIDESGMPKERFSAEFPKEGPSILRIQQVVRGDSAAYFCASSPEAGEFYEQYFGPGTRLTVT.

The chain employs TRBV29-1 and TRBJ2-3; D unresolved. The V and J ends lost 3 bases and 2 bases respectively, with 6 bases between them. This CDR3 contains 12 residues. From germline, CDR1 is SQVTM and CDR2 ANQGSEA. DNA for the CDR3: TGCAGCGTTGACCCTAACACAGATACGCAGTATTTT. Translation: CSVDPNTDTQYF.

V usage is TRBV18 and J usage is TRBJ2-5; D is unresolved. This CDR3 is built from 14 residues. With 6 bases removed from V and 0 bases from J, the gap between germline ends came to 11 bases. Germline CDR1 reads KGHSH; CDR2 reads LQKENI. This CDR3 is CASSSLRYQETQYF. CDR3 in DNA: TGTGCCAGCTCCTCCCTCCGGTACCAAGAGACCCAGTACTTC.

The genes are TRBV19 and TRBJ1-2, with D possibly being TRBD1 (6 bases). The length of the CDR3 is 13 residues. Deletions cut 7 bases from V and 7 bases from J, with 16 bases between. CDR1 and CDR2 (germline): LNHDA, SQIVND (reference sequence). This CDR3 is CASNPGTISGYTF. The CDR3 DNA follows: TGTGCCAGTAATCCCGGGACAATAAGTGGCTACACCTTC.

The V call is TRBV5-1, the J call TRBJ2-3; TRBD2 aligns across 7 bases. This CDR3 is built from 14 residues. Unmatched junction bases numbered 7, after V lost 4 bases and J lost 5 bases. Per germline, CDR1 SGHRS and CDR2 YFSETQ. CDR3 loop: CASSPERGQDTQYF. CDR3 nucleotide sequence: TGCGCCAGCAGCCCGGAGCGGGGTCAAGATACGCAGTATTTT.

The chain carries TRBV5-6 and TRBJ1-2; 9 bases map to TRBD1. The V gene's germline CDR1 is SGHDT and CDR2 YYEEEE. V shed 5 bases and J 7 bases; nucleotides not matched to a gene: 9. The CDR3 consists of 14 residues. In DNA, the CDR3 is TGTGCCAGCAGGCGAACAGGGGGCGCGGTTGGCTACACCTTC. It encodes CASRRTGGAVGYTF.

The DNA of the CDR3 is TGTGCCAGTAGTATCCGGGCCGGAGGCGGCAATCAGCCCCAGCATTTT. Protein sequence: CASSIRAGGGNQPQHF. The chain employs TRBV19 and TRBJ1-5; no firm D call. The CDR3 has 16 amino acids. Per the germline V gene, CDR1 is LNHDA and CDR2 is SQIVND (reference sequence). The V end was cut by 3 bases, the J end by 2 bases, with 14 bases between.

This rearrangement joins TRBV19 to TRBJ1-1; D possibly corresponds to TRBD1 (6 bases). Per the germline V gene, CDR1 is LNHDA and CDR2 is SQIVND (reference sequence). With 5 bases removed from V and 7 bases from J, the gap between germline ends came to 14 bases. CDR3 length equals 13 residues. The CDR3 reads CASSVTGTIEAFF. CDR3 nucleotides: TGTGCCAGTAGTGTTACCGGGACAATTGAAGCTTTCTTT.

V gene TRBV7-6 combines with J gene TRBJ2-1; D possibly corresponds to TRBD2 (7 bases). Trimming shortened V by 3 bases and J by 2 bases, and 11 bases separated the two germline ends. CDR1 is SGHVS and CDR2 is FNYEAQ in the germline V gene. This CDR3 is built from 15 residues. CDR3 in amino acids: CASSFGGATYNEQFF. CDR3 nucleotides: TGTGCCAGCAGCTTTGGGGGGGCCACCTACAATGAGCAGTTCTTC.

The J gene is TRBJ2-2, the V gene TRBV19; D gene unclear. Trimming took off 1 base at V and 4 bases at J, with 7 bases between the two ends. CDR1 and CDR2 from the germline V gene are LNHDA and SQIVND (reference sequence). This CDR3 has 14 amino acids. The CDR3 here is CASSIGTTTGELFF. The CDR3 DNA sequence: TGTGCCAGTAGTATAGGAACTACCACCGGGGAGCTGTTTTTT.

The chain couples TRBV7-2 to TRBJ1-1; 7 nucleotides align to TRBD1. V lost 5 bases to trimming and J lost 1 base; unmatched junction nucleotides: 7. Per the germline V gene, CDR1 is SGHTA and CDR2 is FQGNSA. The CDR3 sequence is 15 residues long. For the CDR3, the DNA is TGTGCCAGCAGCCCAGGGGGATGGAGGAACACTGAAGCTTTCTTT. Translation: CASSPGGWRNTEAFF.

V usage is TRBV18 and J usage is TRBJ2-7; tentatively, D is TRBD2 (5 bases). The CDR3 sequence is 17 residues long. The germline CDR1 and CDR2 sequences are KGHSH and LQKENI. Trimming cost V 1 base and J 7 bases, with 23 bases left between them. The CDR3 is CASSPRVRPSGGGEQYF. The CDR3 DNA reads as TGTGCCAGCTCACCACGCGTTCGACCGTCGGGCGGAGGAGAGCAGTACTTC.

The V call is TRBV4-1, the J call TRBJ2-1; 9 positions agree with TRBD1. The trim removed 1 base at V and 6 bases at J, leaving 4 bases unmatched. This CDR3 contains 15 residues. Germline V gene sequence: CDR1 MGHRA, CDR2 YSYEKL. The CDR3 reads CASSQAGQGPNEQFF. The CDR3 DNA follows: TGCGCCAGCAGCCAAGCGGGACAGGGCCCCAATGAGCAGTTCTTC.